A single sample is the source of the 11 T cell receptor beta chains below, sequenced in a study of blood T cell repertoires in COVID-19. Here immunoSEQ multiplex PCR was the method, and the copy in TCRdb shows in-frame clones only, minus some. The sample records about 330,000 clones, roughly 88% being singletons. Sequencing input: peripheral blood. The receptors derive from a woman between 50 and 59 years old with acute or convalescent COVID-19.

This clone was seen only once. The V gene is TRBV6-2 or TRBV6-3, the J gene TRBJ2-1; 7 bases align to TRBD2. The junction had 6 bases not matched to a gene; V was cut back by 4 bases and J by 0 bases. Germline CDR1 is MNHEY and CDR2 is SVGEGT. The CDR3 sequence is 16 residues long. The CDR3 DNA sequence: TGTGCCAGCAGTTCCTGGCGGGGGAGCTCCTACAATGAGCAGTTCTTC. It is translated as CASSSWRGSSYNEQFF.

For this clone: Within the sample, other DNA sequences also encode this same CDR3. The chain couples TRBV3-1 (or the pseudogene TRBV3-2) to TRBJ2-1, with D perhaps matching TRBD2 (5 bases). Trimming stripped 1 base from V and 6 bases from J, with 13 bases between. The length of the CDR3 is 15 residues. Germline V gene sequence: CDR1 LGHDT, CDR2 YNNKEL (reference sequence). The CDR3: CASSQGLAGGNEQFF. For the CDR3, the DNA is TGTGCCAGCAGCCAAGGTCTAGCTGGCGGCAATGAGCAGTTCTTC.

The chain couples TRBV7-9 to TRBJ2-7, with TRBD1 matching over 9 bases. The germline V gene encodes CDR1 SEHNR and CDR2 FQNEAQ (reference sequence). The CDR3 runs 14 residues. The V gene end was trimmed by 1 base and the J gene end by 9 bases; junction bases not matched to a gene: 7. For the CDR3, the DNA is TGTGCCAGCAGCTTAGGGGACAGGGCACGCGGGCAGTACTTC. Encoded protein: CASSLGDRARGQYF.

The rearrangement joins TRBV6-5 to TRBJ2-3; 7 bases are a match to TRBD2. The CDR3 is 14 residues long. Germline CDR1 and CDR2: MNHEY and SVGAGI. V gave up 6 bases and J gave up 0 bases; unmatched junction bases: 3. CDR3 in DNA: TGTGCCAGCAGCTTAGCGGGTAGCACAGATACGCAGTATTTT. It specifies CASSLAGSTDTQYF.

J is TRBJ1-1 and V is TRBV5-1; D unresolved. CDR3 length equals 13 residues. V shed 4 bases and J shed 8 bases, with 15 bases lying between them. Germline-derived CDR1 and CDR2 are SGHRS and YFSETQ. The CDR3 DNA is TGCGCCAGCAGCCCTTGGAACGGGATAGAAGCTTTCTTT. It yields the protein CASSPWNGIEAFF.

The V gene is TRBV6-6, the J gene TRBJ2-3; 9 positions agree with TRBD2. Germline V gene sequence: CDR1 MNHNY, CDR2 SVGAGI (reference sequence). The V segment lost 11 bases and the J segment 0 bases; nucleotides outside the gene matches: 6. The CDR3 is 14 amino acids. The CDR3, as DNA: TGTGCCGGAAGGACTAGCGCGAGCACAGATACGCAGTATTTT. It encodes CAGRTSASTDTQYF.

This clone was seen a few times. CDR3 in amino acids: CASSLGGLSTNEKLFF. The CDR3 region has the DNA TGTGCCAGCAGCTTGGGGGGACTTTCCACTAATGAAAAACTGTTTTTT. V gene TRBV5-4 combines with J gene TRBJ1-4; perhaps TRBD1 as D (5 bases). V dropped 0 bases and J dropped 2 bases, with 11 bases sitting between them. CDR3 size: 16 residues. Germline lookup yields CDR1 SGHNT and CDR2 YYREEE (reference sequence).

The chain joins TRBV18 to TRBJ2-5; TRBD2 is a possible D gene (5 bases). This CDR3 comprises 14 residues. V lost 3 bases and J 2 bases, leaving 10 bases between the germline ends. CDR1 and CDR2 from the germline V gene are KGHSH and LQKENI. CDR3 DNA sequence: TGTGCCAGCTCACCTACGGAGGTACAAGAGACCCAGTACTTC. This sequence encodes CASSPTEVQETQYF.

This chain connects TRBV9 to TRBJ1-4; D gene uncertain. In germline, CDR1 is SGDLS, CDR2 YYNGEE. The germline V and J ends were trimmed by 2 bases and 3 bases, with 8 bases remaining between them. The CDR3 extends over 14 amino acids. CDR3 residues: CASSVQASNEKLFF. Written as DNA, the CDR3 is TGTGCCAGCAGCGTCCAGGCGTCTAATGAAAAACTGTTTTTT.

This clone was found once. The genes are TRBV5-4 and TRBJ1-4; D is perhaps TRBD1 (6 bases). V gave up 3 bases and J gave up 8 bases, with 14 bases separating them. CDR3 length: 14 amino acids. Germline assignment: CDR1 SGHNT and CDR2 YYREEE (reference sequence). The CDR3 nucleotides read TGTGCCAGCAGCTCCATGACAGGTGACGAAAAACTGTTTTTT. It is translated as CASSSMTGDEKLFF.

J is TRBJ1-4 and V is TRBV4-2, with D possibly matching TRBD1 (5 bases). The CDR3 is made up of 18 amino acids. Germline loops: CDR1 LGHNA, CDR2 YNFKEQ. V dropped 0 bases and J dropped 0 bases, with 14 bases sitting between them. The CDR3 nucleotides read TGTGCCAGCAGCCAAGAATGGGCAGGGCCGGCAACTAATGAAAAACTGTTTTTT. It translates to CASSQEWAGPATNEKLFF.